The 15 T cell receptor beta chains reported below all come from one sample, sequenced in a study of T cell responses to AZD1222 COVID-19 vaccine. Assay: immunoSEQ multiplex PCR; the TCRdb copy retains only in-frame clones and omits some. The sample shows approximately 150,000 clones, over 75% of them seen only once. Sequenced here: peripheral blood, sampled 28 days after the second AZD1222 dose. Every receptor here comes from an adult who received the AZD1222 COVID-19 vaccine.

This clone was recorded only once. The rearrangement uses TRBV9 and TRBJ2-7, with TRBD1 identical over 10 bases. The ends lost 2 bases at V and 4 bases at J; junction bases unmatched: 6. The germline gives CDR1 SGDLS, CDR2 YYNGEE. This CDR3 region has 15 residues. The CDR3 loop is CASSVGTGAYYEQYF. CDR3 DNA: TGTGCCAGCAGCGTCGGGACAGGGGCTTATTACGAGCAGTACTTC.

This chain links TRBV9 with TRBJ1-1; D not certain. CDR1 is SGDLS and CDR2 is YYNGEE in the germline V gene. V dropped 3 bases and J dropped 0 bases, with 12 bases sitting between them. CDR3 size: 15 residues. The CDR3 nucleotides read TGTGCCAGCAGCGGACCGGGTACTATGAACACTGAAGCTTTCTTT. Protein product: CASSGPGTMNTEAFF.

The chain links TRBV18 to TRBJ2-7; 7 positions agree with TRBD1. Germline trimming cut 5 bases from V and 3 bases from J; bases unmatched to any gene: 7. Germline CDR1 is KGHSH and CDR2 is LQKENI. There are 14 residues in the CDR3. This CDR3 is CASSSGQNNYEQYF. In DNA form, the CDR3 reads TGTGCCAGCTCATCGGGACAGAATAACTACGAGCAGTACTTC.

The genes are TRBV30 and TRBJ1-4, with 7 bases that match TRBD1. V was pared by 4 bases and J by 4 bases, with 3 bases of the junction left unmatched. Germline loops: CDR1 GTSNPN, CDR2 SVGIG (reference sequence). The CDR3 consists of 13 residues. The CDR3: CAWTGQVNEKLFF. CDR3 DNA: TGTGCCTGGACTGGACAGGTTAATGAAAAACTGTTTTTT.

CDR3 amino acids: CASSEWASGNTIYF. The CDR3 DNA is TGCGCCAGCAGTGAGTGGGCATCTGGAAACACCATATATTTT. The V call is TRBV10-2, the J call TRBJ1-3; no clear D gene. The V and J ends lost 1 base and 1 base respectively, with 5 bases between them. This CDR3 has 14 residues. CDR1 and CDR2 (germline): WSHSY, SAAADI.

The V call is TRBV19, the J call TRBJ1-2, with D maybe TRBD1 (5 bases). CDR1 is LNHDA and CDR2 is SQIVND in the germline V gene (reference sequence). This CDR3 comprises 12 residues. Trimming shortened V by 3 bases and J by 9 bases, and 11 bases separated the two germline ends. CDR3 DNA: TGTGCCAGTAGTATGGGCCAGGGAAGCTACACCTTC. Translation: CASSMGQGSYTF.

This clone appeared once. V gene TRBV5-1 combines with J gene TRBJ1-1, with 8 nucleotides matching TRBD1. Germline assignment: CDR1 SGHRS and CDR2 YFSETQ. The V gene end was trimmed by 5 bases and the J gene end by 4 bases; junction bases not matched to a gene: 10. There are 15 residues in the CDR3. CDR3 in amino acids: CASRSTGGVGTEAFF. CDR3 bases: TGCGCCAGCAGATCTACAGGGGGAGTTGGCACTGAAGCTTTCTTT. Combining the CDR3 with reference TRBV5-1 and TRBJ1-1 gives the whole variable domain KAGVTQTPRYLIKTRGQQVTLSCSPISGHRSVSWYQQTPGQGLQFLFEYFSETQRNKGNFPGRFSGRQFSNSRSEMNVSTLELGDSALYLCASRSTGGVGTEAFFGQGTRLTVV.

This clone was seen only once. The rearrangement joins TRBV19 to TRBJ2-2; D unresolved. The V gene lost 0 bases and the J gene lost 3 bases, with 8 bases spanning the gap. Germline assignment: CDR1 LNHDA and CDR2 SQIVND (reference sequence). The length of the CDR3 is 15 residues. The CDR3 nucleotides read TGTGCCAGTAGTATAGAGACCAGCCACACCGGGGAGCTGTTTTTT. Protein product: CASSIETSHTGELFF.

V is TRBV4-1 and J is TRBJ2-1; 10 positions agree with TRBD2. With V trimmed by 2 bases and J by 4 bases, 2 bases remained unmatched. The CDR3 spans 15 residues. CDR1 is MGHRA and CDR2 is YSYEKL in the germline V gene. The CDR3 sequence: CASSQLAGVYNEQFF. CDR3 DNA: TGCGCCAGCAGCCAACTAGCGGGGGTTTACAATGAGCAGTTCTTC.

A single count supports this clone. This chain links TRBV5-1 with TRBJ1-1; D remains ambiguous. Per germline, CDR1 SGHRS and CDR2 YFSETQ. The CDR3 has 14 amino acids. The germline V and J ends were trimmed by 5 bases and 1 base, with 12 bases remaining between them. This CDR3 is CASRLLEANTEAFF. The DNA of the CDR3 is TGCGCCAGCAGACTGCTAGAGGCGAACACTGAAGCTTTCTTT.

The CDR3 here is CASSLGVDGTGKAFF. CDR3 nucleotides: TGTGCCAGCAGCTTAGGAGTAGACGGGACAGGGAAGGCTTTCTTT. The rearrangement joins TRBV7-6 to TRBJ1-1, with TRBD1 matching 9 bases. The CDR3 extends over 15 amino acids. Trimming at V came to 1 base and at J to 11 bases, leaving 11 bases not matched to a gene. The germline V gene has CDR1 SGHVS and CDR2 FNYEAQ.

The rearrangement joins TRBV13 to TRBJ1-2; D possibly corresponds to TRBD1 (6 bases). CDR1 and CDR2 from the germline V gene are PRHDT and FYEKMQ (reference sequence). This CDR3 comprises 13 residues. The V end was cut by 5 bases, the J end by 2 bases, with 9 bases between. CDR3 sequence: CASSPRGNYGYTF. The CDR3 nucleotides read TGTGCCAGCAGCCCCAGGGGAAACTATGGCTACACCTTC.

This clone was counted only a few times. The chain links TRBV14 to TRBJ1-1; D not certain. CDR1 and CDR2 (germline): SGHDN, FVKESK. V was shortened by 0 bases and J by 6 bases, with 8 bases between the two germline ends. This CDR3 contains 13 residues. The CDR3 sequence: CASSQDVMAEAFF. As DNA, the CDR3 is TGTGCCAGCAGCCAAGATGTAATGGCTGAAGCTTTCTTT.

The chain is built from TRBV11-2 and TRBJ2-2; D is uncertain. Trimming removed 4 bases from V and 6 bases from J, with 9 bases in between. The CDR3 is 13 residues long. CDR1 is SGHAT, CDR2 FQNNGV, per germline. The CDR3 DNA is TGTGCCAGCAGCTCTCAGACGGCCGGGGAGCTGTTTTTT. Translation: CASSSQTAGELFF.

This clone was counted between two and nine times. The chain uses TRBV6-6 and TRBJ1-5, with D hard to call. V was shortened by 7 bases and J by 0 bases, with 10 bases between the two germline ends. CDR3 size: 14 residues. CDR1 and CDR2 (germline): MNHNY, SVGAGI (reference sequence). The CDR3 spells CASKIGGSNQPQHF. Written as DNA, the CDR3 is TGTGCCAGCAAAATCGGAGGTAGCAATCAGCCCCAGCATTTT.